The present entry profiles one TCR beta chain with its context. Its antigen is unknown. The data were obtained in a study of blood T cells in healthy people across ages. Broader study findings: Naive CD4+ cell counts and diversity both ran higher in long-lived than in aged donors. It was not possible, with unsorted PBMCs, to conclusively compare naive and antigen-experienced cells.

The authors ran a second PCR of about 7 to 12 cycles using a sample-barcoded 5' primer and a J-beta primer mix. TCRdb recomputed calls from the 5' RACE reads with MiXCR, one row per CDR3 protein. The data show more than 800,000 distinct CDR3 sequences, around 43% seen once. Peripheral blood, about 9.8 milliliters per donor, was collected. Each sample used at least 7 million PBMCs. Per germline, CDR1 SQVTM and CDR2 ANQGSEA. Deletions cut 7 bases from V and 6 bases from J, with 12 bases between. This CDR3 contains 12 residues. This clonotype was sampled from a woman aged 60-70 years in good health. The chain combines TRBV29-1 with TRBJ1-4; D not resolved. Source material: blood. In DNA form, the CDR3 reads TGCAGCGGAGGGAAGGTAGATGAAAAACTGTTTTTT. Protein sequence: CSGGKVDEKLFF.